The 26 T cell receptor beta chains below were found in one sample sequenced in a study of T cells after yellow fever vaccination. TCRdb independently ran MiXCR on the 5' RACE reads; one entry per CDR3 protein. This table holds some 340,000 distinct CDR3 sequences, approximately 4% found once. The input for sequencing was PBMCs, taken 5 days after the yellow fever booster vaccination. The receptors were gathered from a man aged 18 to 29 who received the YFV17D yellow fever vaccine.

This clonotype was counted only a few times. CDR3 in DNA: TGCAGTGCTAGAGATCTGAGACGAAGCTATGGCTACACCTTC. Amino acid sequence: CSARDLRRSYGYTF. The chain is built from TRBV20-1 and TRBJ1-2; no reliable D call. Trimming took 0 bases from V and 4 from J, leaving 12 bases between them. The CDR3 totals 14 residues. Germline V gene lookup returns CDR1 DFQATT and CDR2 SNEGSKA (reference sequence).

This clonotype was counted a few times. The chain couples TRBV7-2 to TRBJ2-1; 8 bases are shared with TRBD2. The CDR3 contains 16 residues. The V segment lost 4 bases and the J segment 9 bases; nucleotides outside the gene matches: 14. CDR1 is SGHTA, CDR2 FQGNSA, per germline. The CDR3 DNA reads TGTGCCAGCAGCTCCTCGGATAGCGGGGAGGTGGGTGAGCAGTTCTTC. It is translated as CASSSSDSGEVGEQFF. The whole variable domain, filled in from reference TRBV7-2 and TRBJ2-1, reads GAGVSQSPSNKVTEKGKDVELRCDPISGHTALYWYRQSLGQGLEFLIYFQGNSAPDKSGLPSDRFSAERTGGSVSTLTIQRTQQEDSAVYLCASSSSDSGEVGEQFFGPGTRLTVL.

Ten or more counts support this clonotype. V usage is TRBV27 and J usage is TRBJ2-1; TRBD2 matches at 13 bases. Germline CDR1 reads MNHEY; CDR2 reads SMNVEV (reference sequence). CDR3 length equals 13 residues. The V and J ends lost 6 bases and 9 bases, in that order; junction bases with no gene match: 2. CDR3 region: CASRRTSGGEQFF. DNA of the CDR3: TGTGCCAGCAGGCGGACTAGCGGGGGTGAGCAGTTCTTC.

This clonotype appeared a few times. The chain uses TRBV7-2 and TRBJ2-3, with a possible D match to TRBD2 (5 bases). From germline, CDR1 is SGHTA and CDR2 FQGNSA. Trimming removed 3 bases from V and 2 bases from J, with 9 bases in between. This CDR3 is 14 amino acids long. CDR3 in amino acids: CASSFRAATDTQYF. In DNA, the CDR3 is TGTGCCAGCAGCTTCAGAGCGGCCACAGATACGCAGTATTTT.

This clonotype was seen only a few times. This chain connects TRBV3-1 to TRBJ1-1; maybe TRBD1 (6 bases). The V end was cut by 4 bases, the J end by 8 bases, with 11 bases between. There are 12 residues in the CDR3. CDR1 is LGHDT and CDR2 is YNNKEL in the germline V gene (reference sequence). CDR3 loop: CASSRVQGEAFF. The DNA of the CDR3 is TGTGCCAGCAGCCGAGTACAGGGAGAAGCTTTCTTT. Using reference TRBV3-1 and TRBJ1-1 for the parts outside the CDR3, the full variable domain is DTAVSQTPKYLVTQMGNDKSIKCEQNLGHDTMYWYKQDSKKFLKIMFSYNNKELIINETVPNRFSPKSPDKAHLNLHINSLELGDSAVYFCASSRVQGEAFFGQGTRLTVV.

This clonotype has a handful of counts. The V call is TRBV20-1, the J call TRBJ1-2; D is unclear. Germline V gene lookup returns CDR1 DFQATT and CDR2 SNEGSKA (reference sequence). V shed 6 bases and J shed 5 bases, with 7 bases lying between them. The CDR3 runs 10 residues. CDR3 DNA: TGCAGTGCCCCTGAATATGGCTACACCTTC. Amino acids: CSAPEYGYTF.

The rearrangement joins TRBV6-6 to TRBJ1-5, with D perhaps TRBD1 (6 bases). The CDR3 runs 13 residues. Looked up from germline, CDR1 is MNHNY and CDR2 is SVGAGI (reference sequence). The V gene lost 5 bases and the J gene lost 7 bases, with 12 bases spanning the gap. The CDR3 bases are TGTGCCAGCAGTGTCCCGACAGGCCAGCCCCAGCATTTT. Encoded protein: CASSVPTGQPQHF.

This clonotype has only a few counts. The gene calls are TRBV30 and TRBJ2-3, with D hard to call. The CDR3 has 12 amino acids. The germline gives CDR1 GTSNPN, CDR2 SVGIG (reference sequence). V dropped 2 bases and J dropped 0 bases, with 3 bases sitting between them. The DNA of the CDR3 is TGTGCCTGGAGTCCCAGCACAGATACGCAGTATTTT. It yields the protein CAWSPSTDTQYF.

This clonotype was counted at least ten times. The chain is built from TRBV7-9 and TRBJ1-3; D unresolved. The CDR3 is 13 amino acids. V was cut by 3 bases and J by 8 bases, with 11 bases left in between. CDR1 and CDR2 (germline): SEHNR, FQNEAQ (reference sequence). CDR3 bases: TGTGCCAGCAGCTTCAGCGAGGCGGACACCATATATTTT. This encodes CASSFSEADTIYF.

This clonotype has just a few counts. The rearrangement uses TRBV28 and TRBJ2-2; D gene uncertain. The CDR3 spans 15 residues. Germline V CDR1 and CDR2: MDHEN, SYDVKM. With 2 bases removed from V and 5 bases from J, the gap between germline ends came to 12 bases. This chain's CDR3 is CASSLGARETGELFF. For the CDR3, the DNA is TGTGCCAGCAGTTTAGGCGCTAGAGAAACCGGGGAGCTGTTTTTT.

This clonotype was picked up a small number of times. The chain joins TRBV7-3 to TRBJ2-6; TRBD2 agrees at 7 bases. V was clipped by 4 bases and J by 0 bases; unmatched bases: 6. Per germline, CDR1 SGHTA and CDR2 FQGTGA. CDR3 length: 17 residues. CDR3: CASSSAGGNSGANVLTF. In nucleotides, the CDR3 is TGTGCCAGCAGCTCGGCCGGGGGGAACTCTGGGGCCAACGTCCTGACTTTC.

Many counts were recorded for this clonotype. The chain couples TRBV7-2 to TRBJ2-3; no definite D call. This CDR3 comprises 13 residues. The V and J ends lost 1 base and 6 bases respectively, with 8 bases between them. The V gene's germline CDR1 is SGHTA and CDR2 FQGNSA. Here the CDR3 reads CASSLERLDTQYF. CDR3 nucleotides: TGTGCCAGCAGCTTAGAAAGGTTGGATACGCAGTATTTT.

Many counts were recorded for this clonotype. The chain has TRBV6-5 and TRBJ2-2, with D unresolved. The CDR3 covers 14 residues. Trimming shortened V by 2 bases and J by 2 bases, and 6 bases separated the two germline ends. Germline V gene sequence: CDR1 MNHEY, CDR2 SVGAGI. CDR3 DNA: TGTGCCAGCAGTTACGGGAAAAACACCGGGGAGCTGTTTTTT. Its translation: CASSYGKNTGELFF.

This clonotype has a count of ten or more. The CDR3 region is CASSTQRVTTGELFF. The CDR3 DNA follows: TGCGCCAGCAGCACACAGCGTGTTACGACCGGGGAGCTGTTTTTT. The rearrangement uses TRBV5-1 and TRBJ2-2; D ambiguous. The germline V gene encodes CDR1 SGHRS and CDR2 YFSETQ. This CDR3 region has 15 residues. The V and J ends lost 4 bases and 5 bases respectively, with 15 bases between them.

This clonotype was observed a handful of times. This chain uses TRBV28 with TRBJ2-3; the match to TRBD1 covers 7 bases. Germline V lookup: CDR1 MDHEN, CDR2 SYDVKM. There are 15 residues in the CDR3. Losses at the gene ends were 5 bases for V and 5 bases for J; bases not matched to a gene: 10. The CDR3 sequence: CASSRQGTAQDTQYF. The CDR3 DNA reads TGTGCCAGCAGTCGTCAGGGGACAGCCCAAGATACGCAGTATTTT.

V and J are TRBV7-9 and TRBJ1-4, with D unclear. This CDR3 region has 15 residues. Germline CDR1 and CDR2: SEHNR and FQNEAQ (reference sequence). The V end lost 5 bases, the J end lost 7 bases, and 17 bases lay between the germline ends. CDR3 bases: TGTGCCAGCAGCCCCACCGTTGGGGTGGGTGAAAAACTGTTTTTT. This sequence encodes CASSPTVGVGEKLFF.

The V gene is TRBV11-2, the J gene TRBJ2-5; unclear D gene. The germline V and J ends were trimmed by 6 bases and 0 bases, with 14 bases remaining between them. CDR1 is SGHAT and CDR2 is FQNNGV in the germline V gene. This CDR3 spans 15 amino acids. The CDR3 here is CASSNIGKYQETQYF. CDR3 DNA sequence: TGTGCCAGCAGTAACATAGGGAAGTACCAAGAGACCCAGTACTTC.

The chain links TRBV7-9 to TRBJ1-4; D remains unclear. Germline assignment: CDR1 SEHNR and CDR2 FQNEAQ (reference sequence). This CDR3 contains 15 residues. V lost 4 bases and J lost 0, with 9 bases in between. In nucleotides, the CDR3 is TGTGCCAGCAGCTCGGGAGAATCAACTAATGAAAAACTGTTTTTT. It specifies CASSSGESTNEKLFF.

This clonotype showed up many times. The chain recombines TRBV5-1 with TRBJ1-4; tentative D call: TRBD1 (6 bases). CDR3 length: 15 amino acids. Germline V gene lookup returns CDR1 SGHRS and CDR2 YFSETQ. V was shortened by 5 bases and J by 8 bases, with 19 bases between the two germline ends. For the CDR3, the DNA is TGCGCCAGCAGAGGAAGGCAGGGGTCGGGCGAAAAACTGTTTTTT. This encodes CASRGRQGSGEKLFF. Full variable domain (missing parts from reference TRBV5-1 and TRBJ1-4): KAGVTQTPRYLIKTRGQQVTLSCSPISGHRSVSWYQQTPGQGLQFLFEYFSETQRNKGNFPGRFSGRQFSNSRSEMNVSTLELGDSALYLCASRGRQGSGEKLFFGSGTQLSVL.

The gene calls are TRBV10-2 and TRBJ2-3; 7 bases are shared with TRBD2. The CDR3 sequence is 14 residues long. CDR1 is WSHSY and CDR2 is SAAADI in the germline V gene. The V gene end was trimmed by 8 bases and the J gene end by 2 bases; junction bases not matched to a gene: 7. The CDR3 loop is CASFGRADTDTQYF. CDR3 sequence (DNA): TGCGCCAGCTTTGGGAGGGCAGACACAGATACGCAGTATTTT.

Many counts were recorded for this clonotype. The gene calls are TRBV27 and TRBJ2-5; TRBD2 matches 9 bases. Trimming took 5 bases from V and 5 from J; bases not matched to a gene: 12. CDR3 length: 16 amino acids. CDR1 MNHEY and CDR2 SMNVEV come from the germline V gene (reference sequence). CDR3 nucleotide sequence: TGTGCCAGCAGTCCTCGTAGCGGGGGCCGAAGGGAGACCCAGTACTTC. Its translation is CASSPRSGGRRETQYF.

This clonotype was detected only a few times. This chain links TRBV6-1 with TRBJ2-7; 7 nucleotides agree with TRBD1. The trim removed 2 bases at V and 3 bases at J, leaving 7 bases unmatched. Germline lookup yields CDR1 MNHNS and CDR2 SASEGT. CDR3 length: 15 amino acids. The DNA of the CDR3 is TGTGCCAGCAGTGAACAGACAGGGCCGGGCTACGAGCAGTACTTC. As protein: CASSEQTGPGYEQYF.

The chain uses TRBV9 and TRBJ2-5; D remains ambiguous. Trimming removed 0 bases from V and 4 bases from J, with 10 bases in between. Germline V CDR1 and CDR2: SGDLS, YYNGEE. There are 14 residues in the CDR3. CDR3 in amino acids: CASSVGGSGETQYF. CDR3 DNA sequence: TGTGCCAGCAGCGTAGGGGGATCGGGAGAGACCCAGTACTTC.

This clonotype was found a few times. The V call is TRBV20-1, the J call TRBJ2-3, with D possibly matching TRBD1 (5 bases). CDR1 DFQATT and CDR2 SNEGSKA come from the germline V gene (reference sequence). Between the trimmed V and J ends, which lost 0 bases and 3 bases, there was a span of 13 bases. The CDR3 has 15 amino acids. CDR3 in amino acids: CSARDDRQGTDTQYF. CDR3 nucleotides: TGCAGTGCTAGAGATGATAGGCAGGGAACAGATACGCAGTATTTT.

This clonotype turned up a few times. The chain links TRBV7-2 to TRBJ2-1; D is undetermined. Germline loops: CDR1 SGHTA, CDR2 FQGNSA. Trimming removed 5 bases at V and 2 bases at J, with 13 bases between. The CDR3 runs 15 residues. The chain's CDR3 is CASSPTRPPYNEQFF. Here the CDR3 DNA reads TGTGCCAGCAGCCCAACAAGACCGCCCTACAATGAGCAGTTCTTC.

Many counts were recorded for this clonotype. The chain couples TRBV7-6 to TRBJ2-2; D possibly corresponds to TRBD1 (6 bases). With 6 bases removed from V and 1 base from J, the gap between germline ends came to 6 bases. Germline assignment: CDR1 SGHVS and CDR2 FNYEAQ. The CDR3 is 13 amino acids. CDR3 DNA: TGTGCCAGCAGGGGACAGAACACCGGGGAGCTGTTTTTT. It translates to CASRGQNTGELFF.